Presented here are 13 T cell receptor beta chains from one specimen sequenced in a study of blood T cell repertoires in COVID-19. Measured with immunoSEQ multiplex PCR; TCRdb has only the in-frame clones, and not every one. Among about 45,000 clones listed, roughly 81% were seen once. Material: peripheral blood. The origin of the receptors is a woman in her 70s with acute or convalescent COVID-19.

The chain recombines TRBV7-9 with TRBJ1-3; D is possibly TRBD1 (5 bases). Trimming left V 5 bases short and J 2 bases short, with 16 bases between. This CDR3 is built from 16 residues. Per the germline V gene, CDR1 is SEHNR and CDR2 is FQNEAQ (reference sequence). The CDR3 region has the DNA TGTGCCAGCAGCCCCAGTCTCGGGACTGCTGGAAACACCATATATTTT. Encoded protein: CASSPSLGTAGNTIYF. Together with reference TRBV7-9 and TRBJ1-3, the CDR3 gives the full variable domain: DTGVSQNPRHKITKRGQNVTFRCDPISEHNRLYWYRQTLGQGPEFLTYFQNEAQLEKSRLLSDRFSAERPKGSFSTLEIQRTEQGDSAMYLCASSPSLGTAGNTIYFGEGSWLTVV.

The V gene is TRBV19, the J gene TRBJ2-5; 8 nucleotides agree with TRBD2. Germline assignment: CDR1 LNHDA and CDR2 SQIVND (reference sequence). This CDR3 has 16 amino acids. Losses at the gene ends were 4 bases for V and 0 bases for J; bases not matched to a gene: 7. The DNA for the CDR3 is TGTGCCAGTAGTAGAAGCGGGGGTGGTTACCAAGAGACCCAGTACTTC. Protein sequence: CASSRSGGGYQETQYF. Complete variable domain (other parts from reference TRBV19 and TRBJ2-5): DGGITQSPKYLFRKEGQNVTLSCEQNLNHDAMYWYRQDPGQGLRLIYYSQIVNDFQKGDIAEGYSVSREKKESFPLTVTSAQKNPTAFYLCASSRSGGGYQETQYFGPGTRLLVL.

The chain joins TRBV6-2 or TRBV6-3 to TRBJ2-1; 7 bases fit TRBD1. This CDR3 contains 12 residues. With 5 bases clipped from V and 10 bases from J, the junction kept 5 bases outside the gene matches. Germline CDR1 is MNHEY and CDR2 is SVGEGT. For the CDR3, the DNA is TGTGCCAGCAGTAGGACAGGAGGCGAGCAGTTCTTC. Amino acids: CASSRTGGEQFF.

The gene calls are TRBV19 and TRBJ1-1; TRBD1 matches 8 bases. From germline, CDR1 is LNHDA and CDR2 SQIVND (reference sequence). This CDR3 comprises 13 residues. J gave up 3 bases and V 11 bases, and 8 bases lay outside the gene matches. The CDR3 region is CASGQQGDTEAFF. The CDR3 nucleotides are TGTGCCTCGGGGCAACAGGGGGACACTGAAGCTTTCTTT.

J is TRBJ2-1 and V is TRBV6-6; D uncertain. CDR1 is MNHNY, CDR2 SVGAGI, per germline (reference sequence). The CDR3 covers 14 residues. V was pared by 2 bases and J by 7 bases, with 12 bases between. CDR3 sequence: CASSYTPQKNEQFF. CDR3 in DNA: TGTGCCAGCAGTTACACCCCTCAGAAAAATGAGCAGTTCTTC.

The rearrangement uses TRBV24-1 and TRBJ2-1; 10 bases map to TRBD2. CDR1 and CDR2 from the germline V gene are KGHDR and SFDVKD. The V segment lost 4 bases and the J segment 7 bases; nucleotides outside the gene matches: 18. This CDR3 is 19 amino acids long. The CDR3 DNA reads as TGTGCCACCAGTGAGCCTGGCGGTAGCGGGGGGACCCACCGGAATGAGCAGTTCTTC. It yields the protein CATSEPGGSGGTHRNEQFF.

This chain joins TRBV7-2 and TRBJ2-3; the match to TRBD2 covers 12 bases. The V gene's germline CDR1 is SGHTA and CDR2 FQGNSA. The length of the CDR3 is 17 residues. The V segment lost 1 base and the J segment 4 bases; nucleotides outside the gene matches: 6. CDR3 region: CASSLGLAGGGPDTQYF. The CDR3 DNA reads TGTGCCAGCAGCTTAGGCCTAGCGGGAGGGGGGCCAGATACGCAGTATTTT.

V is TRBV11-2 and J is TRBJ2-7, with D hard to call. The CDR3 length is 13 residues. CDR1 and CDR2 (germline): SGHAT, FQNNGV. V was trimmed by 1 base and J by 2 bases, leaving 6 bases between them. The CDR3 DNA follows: TGTGCCAGCAGCTTAGCAGGTGCCTACGAGCAGTACTTC. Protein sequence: CASSLAGAYEQYF.

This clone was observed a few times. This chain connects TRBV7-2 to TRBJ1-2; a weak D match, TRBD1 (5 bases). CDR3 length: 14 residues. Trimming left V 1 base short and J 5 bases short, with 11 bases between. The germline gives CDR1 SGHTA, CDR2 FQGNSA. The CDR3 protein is CASSLGRAGYGYTF. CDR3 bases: TGTGCCAGCAGCTTAGGTCGGGCAGGGTATGGCTACACCTTC.

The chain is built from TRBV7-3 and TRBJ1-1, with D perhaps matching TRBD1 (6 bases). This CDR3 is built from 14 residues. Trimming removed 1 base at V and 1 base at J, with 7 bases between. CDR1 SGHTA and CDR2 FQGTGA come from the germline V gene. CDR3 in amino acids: CASSLNRENTEAFF. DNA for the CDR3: TGTGCCAGCAGCTTAAACAGGGAGAACACTGAAGCTTTCTTT.

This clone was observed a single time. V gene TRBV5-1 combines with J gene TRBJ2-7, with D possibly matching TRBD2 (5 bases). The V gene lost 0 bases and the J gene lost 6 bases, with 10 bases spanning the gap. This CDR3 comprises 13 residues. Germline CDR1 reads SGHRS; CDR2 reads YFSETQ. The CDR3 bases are TGCGCCAGCAGCTTGGGGATAGGGAGCGAGCAGTACTTC. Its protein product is CASSLGIGSEQYF.

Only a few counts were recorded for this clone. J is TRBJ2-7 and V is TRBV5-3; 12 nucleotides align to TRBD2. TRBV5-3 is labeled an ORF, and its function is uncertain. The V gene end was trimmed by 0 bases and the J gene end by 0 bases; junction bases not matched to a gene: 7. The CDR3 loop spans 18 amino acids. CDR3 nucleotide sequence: TGTGCCAGAAGCTTGGCTCTAGCGGGAGGGCCCCGCTCCTACGAGCAGTACTTC. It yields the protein CARSLALAGGPRSYEQYF.

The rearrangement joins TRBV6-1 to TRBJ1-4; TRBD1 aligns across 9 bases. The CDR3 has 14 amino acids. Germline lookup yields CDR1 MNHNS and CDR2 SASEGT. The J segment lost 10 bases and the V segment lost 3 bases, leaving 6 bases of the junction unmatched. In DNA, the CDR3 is TGTGCCAGCAGTGAGGCGACAGGGGGGAGAAAACTGTTTTTT. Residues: CASSEATGGRKLFF.